A selection of T cell receptor beta chains follows, all from one sample in a study of T cell responses to AZD1222 COVID-19 vaccine. Here immunoSEQ multiplex PCR was the method, and the copy in TCRdb shows in-frame clones only, minus some. The sample lists fewer than 120,000 clones, around 90% occurring once. Specimen: peripheral blood, collected 28 days after the second AZD1222 dose. The source of these receptors is an adult who received the AZD1222 COVID-19 vaccine. CDR3s include the opening cysteine and the closing phenylalanine or tryptophan. D genes are given only for firm matches. Expanded clones get a size class; other rows say once, few or many, or leave the size out.

D gene | clone size | J gene | V gene | CDR3 protein | CDR3 DNA
NA | once | TRBJ1-1 | TRBV10-2 | CASHREGTEAFF | TGCGCCAGCCACAGGGAGGGCACTGAAGCTTTCTTT
TRBD2 | NA | TRBJ2-1 | TRBV7-8 | CASSSSRLAGGYNEQFF | TGTGCCAGCAGCTCCTCCAGACTAGCGGGGGGATACAATGAGCAGTTCTTC
NA | NA | TRBJ2-2 | TRBV27 | CASSLSIGAGELFF | TGTGCCAGCAGTTTATCGATAGGGGCGGGGGAGCTGTTTTTT
NA | once | TRBJ1-2 | TRBV11-3 | CASSLYGPRSGYTF | TGTGCCAGCAGCTTATACGGGCCGAGAAGTGGCTACACCTTC
TRBD2 | NA | TRBJ2-7 | TRBV18 | CASSTPRRGAYEQYF | TGTGCCAGCTCAACCCCACGGCGGGGGGCCTACGAGCAGTACTTC
NA | NA | TRBJ2-5 | TRBV11-3 | CASSSGERRKETQYF | TGTGCCAGCAGCTCCGGTGAGCGGCGAAAAGAGACCCAGTACTTC
NA | NA | TRBJ1-4 | TRBV6-4 | CASSREFNEKLFF | TGTGCCAGCAGTAGGGAGTTTAATGAAAAACTGTTTTTT
TRBD1 | NA | TRBJ1-4 | TRBV6-5 | CASRTGGTNEKLFF | TGTGCCAGCCGAACAGGGGGCACTAATGAAAAACTGTTTTTT
NA | NA | TRBJ2-5 | TRBV5-4 | CASSAVQGLETQYF | TGTGCCAGCAGCGCCGTGCAGGGCCTTGAGACCCAGTACTTC
NA | NA | TRBJ2-7 | TRBV9 | CASSEDRSSYEQYF | TGTGCCAGCAGCGAGGACCGTAGCTCCTACGAGCAGTACTTC
NA | NA | TRBJ2-7 | TRBV11-3 | CASSLGPGREQYF | TGTGCCAGCAGCTTAGGCCCAGGGAGGGAGCAGTACTTC
TRBD1 | NA | TRBJ1-6 | TRBV7-9 | CASRRGTGFSPLHF | TGTGCCAGCAGGCGCGGGACAGGGTTTTCACCCCTCCACTTT
NA | NA | TRBJ1-1 | TRBV28 | CASSFLLRGEVSEAFF | TGTGCCAGCAGTTTTCTTTTGAGAGGGGAGGTGTCTGAAGCTTTCTTT
NA | NA | TRBJ2-1 | TRBV5-4 | CASSLAGGRAYNEQFF | TGTGCCAGCAGCTTGGCCGGGGGTCGAGCTTACAATGAGCAGTTCTTC
NA | NA | TRBJ1-2 | TRBV4-1 | CASSQGGAKEWSGYTF | TGCGCCAGCAGCCAAGGGGGGGCAAAGGAATGGTCCGGCTACACCTTC
TRBD2 | NA | TRBJ2-7 | TRBV10-3 | CAISVGTSGIYEQYF | TGTGCCATCAGTGTCGGGACTAGCGGAATTTACGAGCAGTACTTC
NA | many | TRBJ1-3 | TRBV14 | CASSQEGIRPGAGNTIYF | TGTGCCAGCAGCCAAGAAGGGATCAGGCCGGGGGCTGGAAACACCATATATTTT
NA | few | TRBJ1-4 | TRBV18 | CASSLIENEKLFF | TGTGCCAGCTCACTGATCGAGAATGAAAAACTGTTTTTT
NA | NA | TRBJ2-3 | TRBV3-1/TRBV3-2 | CASSQPRDSSTDTQYF | TGTGCCAGCAGCCAACCTCGCGATTCTAGCACAGATACGCAGTATTTT
NA | NA | TRBJ1-2 | TRBV10-3 | CAISEQATDFNYGYTF | TGTGCCATCAGTGAACAAGCCACCGACTTTAACTATGGCTACACCTTC
NA | NA | TRBJ1-4 | TRBV9 | CASSVGQPLEEKLFF | TGTGCCAGCAGCGTAGGACAGCCCCTGGAGGAAAAACTGTTTTTT
NA | NA | TRBJ2-7 | TRBV11-3 | CASSLAGVSYEQYF | TGTGCCAGCAGCTTAGCGGGGGTAAGCTACGAGCAGTACTTC
TRBD1 | NA | TRBJ1-1 | TRBV18 | CASSDRGTEAFF | TGTGCCAGCTCAGACAGGGGTACTGAAGCTTTCTTT
NA | NA | TRBJ2-1 | TRBV6-5 | CASWARYNEQFF | TGTGCCAGCTGGGCACGCTACAATGAGCAGTTCTTC
TRBD1 | NA | TRBJ1-2 | TRBV10-2 | CASTRDSVYGYTF | TGCGCCAGCACACGGGACAGTGTCTATGGCTACACCTTC
NA | once | TRBJ2-7 | TRBV24-1 | CATSDPVGGDRIYEQYF | TGTGCCACCAGTGACCCCGTTGGGGGAGATAGGATCTACGAGCAGTACTTC
NA | NA | TRBJ2-2 | TRBV5-4 | CASSLWGRGNTGELFF | TGTGCCAGCAGCTTGTGGGGCAGGGGGAACACCGGGGAGCTGTTTTTT
NA | NA | TRBJ1-1 | TRBV11-2 | CASSFPRQDSVNTEAFF | TGTGCCAGCAGCTTTCCGAGACAGGACTCCGTGAACACTGAAGCTTTCTTT
TRBD1 | NA | TRBJ1-5 | TRBV2 | CASSGQGAYREPQHF | TGTGCCAGCAGCGGACAGGGGGCATACCGGGAGCCCCAGCATTTT
NA | NA | TRBJ1-4 | TRBV2 | CASSGYEKLFF | TGTGCCAGCAGTGGCTATGAAAAACTGTTTTTT
TRBD1 | NA | TRBJ2-3 | TRBV24-1 | CATSDSGQATYTQYF | TGTGCCACCAGTGACTCGGGACAGGCCACCTATACGCAGTATTTT
NA | NA | TRBJ1-2 | TRBV6-9 | CAHTVGGVHYGYTF | TGTGCCCATACCGTCGGAGGAGTCCACTATGGCTACACCTTC
TRBD1 | NA | TRBJ1-5 | TRBV18 | CASSQSRDRGTNQPQHF | TGTGCCAGCTCGCAGTCCCGGGACAGGGGGACCAATCAGCCCCAGCATTTT
TRBD2 | NA | TRBJ2-5 | TRBV4-2 | CASSQRLAGSGETQYF | TGTGCCAGCAGCCAACGACTAGCGGGATCGGGTGAGACCCAGTACTTC
TRBD1 | many | TRBJ1-1 | TRBV2 | CASSPLTGTNTEAFF | TGTGCCAGCAGCCCTCTGACAGGGACCAACACTGAAGCTTTCTTT
NA | NA | TRBJ2-6 | TRBV27 | CASSASSGANVLTF | TGTGCCAGCAGTGCGAGCTCTGGGGCCAACGTCCTGACTTTC
NA | NA | TRBJ1-5 | TRBV7-2 | CASSLERNQPQHF | TGTGCCAGCAGCTTAGAGCGGAATCAGCCCCAGCATTTT
NA | NA | TRBJ1-6 | TRBV4-1 | CASSQDLRYNSPLHF | TGCGCCAGCAGCCAAGATTTGCGCTATAATTCACCCCTCCACTTT
TRBD1 | NA | TRBJ2-7 | TRBV7-6 | CASSRTGGGEQYF | TGTGCCAGCAGTCGAACAGGGGGTGGCGAGCAGTACTTC
TRBD1 | NA | TRBJ2-7 | TRBV29-1 | CSVAGTGGSNEQYF | TGCAGCGTTGCCGGGACAGGGGGCTCCAACGAGCAGTACTTC
TRBD1 | NA | TRBJ1-5 | TRBV19 | CASSGRTGGLMAQPQHF | TGTGCCAGTAGTGGACGGACAGGGGGCTTAATGGCTCAGCCCCAGCATTTT
NA | NA | TRBJ2-7 | TRBV6-2/TRBV6-3 | CASSYMIGTYEQYF | TGTGCCAGCAGTTATATGATTGGAACTTACGAGCAGTACTTC
NA | NA | TRBJ1-3 | TRBV28 | CASAAGDGNTIYF | TGTGCCAGCGCCGCAGGGGATGGAAACACCATATATTTT
TRBD2 | NA | TRBJ2-7 | TRBV5-1 | CASSPDGGEASEQYF | TGCGCCAGCAGTCCCGACGGGGGGGAGGCCTCCGAGCAGTACTTC
TRBD2 | NA | TRBJ2-7 | TRBV5-6 | CASRPAGVSGEQYF | TGTGCTTCGAGGCCGGCGGGGGTCTCGGGCGAGCAGTACTTC
TRBD1 | NA | TRBJ1-5 | TRBV5-1 | CASSPGQEGNQPQHF | TGCGCCAGCAGCCCGGGACAGGAGGGCAATCAGCCCCAGCATTTT
NA | once | TRBJ1-2 | TRBV7-9 | CASSFRPDGYTF | TGTGCCAGCAGCTTTCGACCTGATGGCTACACCTTC
TRBD2 | NA | TRBJ2-5 | TRBV5-1 | CASSLLAGKQETQYF | TGCGCCAGCAGCTTACTAGCGGGGAAACAAGAGACCCAGTACTTC
NA | NA | TRBJ1-5 | TRBV27 | CASSLAGNQPQHF | TGTGCCAGCAGTTTGGCGGGCAATCAGCCCCAGCATTTT
NA | NA | TRBJ1-1 | TRBV3-1/TRBV3-2 | CASSRRGTEAFF | TGTGCCAGCAGCCGAAGGGGGACTGAAGCTTTCTTT
TRBD2 | NA | TRBJ2-5 | TRBV4-1 | CASSQVLAGGEETQYF | TGCGCCAGCAGCCAAGTCCTAGCGGGAGGGGAAGAGACCCAGTACTTC
TRBD1 | NA | TRBJ1-3 | TRBV7-9 | CASSSRGQSSGNTIYF | TGTGCCAGCAGTTCCCGGGGACAGAGCTCTGGAAACACCATATATTTT
NA | once | TRBJ1-2 | TRBV5-1 | CASSLEGRGGPGYTF | TGCGCCAGCAGCTTGGAAGGCAGGGGAGGGCCTGGCTACACCTTC
TRBD1 | few | TRBJ1-2 | TRBV27 | CASSLQGANYGYTF | TGTGCCAGCAGTCTACAGGGGGCTAACTATGGCTACACCTTC
TRBD2 | NA | TRBJ2-1 | TRBV27 | CASTLVSGSFGYNEQFF | TGTGCCAGCACCTTAGTTAGCGGGTCCTTTGGGTACAATGAGCAGTTCTTC